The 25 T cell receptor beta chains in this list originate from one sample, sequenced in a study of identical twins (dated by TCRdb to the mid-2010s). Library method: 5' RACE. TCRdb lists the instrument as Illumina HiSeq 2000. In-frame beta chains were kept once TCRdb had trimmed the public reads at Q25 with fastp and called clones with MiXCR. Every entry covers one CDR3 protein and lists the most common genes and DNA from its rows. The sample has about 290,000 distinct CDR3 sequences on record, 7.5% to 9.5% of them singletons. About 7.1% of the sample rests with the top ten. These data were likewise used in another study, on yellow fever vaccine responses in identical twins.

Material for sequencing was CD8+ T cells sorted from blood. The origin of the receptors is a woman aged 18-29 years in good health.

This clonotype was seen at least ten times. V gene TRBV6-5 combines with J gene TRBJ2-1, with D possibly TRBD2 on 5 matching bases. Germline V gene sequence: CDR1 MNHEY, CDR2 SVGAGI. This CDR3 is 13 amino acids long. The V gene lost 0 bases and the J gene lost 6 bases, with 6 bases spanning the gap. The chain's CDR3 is CASSYSSGNEQFF. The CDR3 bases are TGTGCCAGCAGTTACTCGAGCGGCAATGAGCAGTTCTTC.

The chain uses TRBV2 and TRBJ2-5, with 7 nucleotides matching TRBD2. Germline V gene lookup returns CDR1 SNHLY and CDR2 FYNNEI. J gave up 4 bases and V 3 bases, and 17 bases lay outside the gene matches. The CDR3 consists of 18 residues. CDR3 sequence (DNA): TGTGCCAGCAGTGACACGGCGCTAGGATGGCCGGGAGGAGAGACCCAGTACTTC. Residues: CASSDTALGWPGGETQYF.

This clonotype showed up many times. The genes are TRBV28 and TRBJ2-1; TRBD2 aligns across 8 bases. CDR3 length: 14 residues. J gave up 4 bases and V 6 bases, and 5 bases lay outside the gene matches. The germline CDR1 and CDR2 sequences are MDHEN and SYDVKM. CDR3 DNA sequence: TGTGCCAGCAGCCTAGCGGGCAGATACAATGAGCAGTTCTTC. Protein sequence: CASSLAGRYNEQFF.

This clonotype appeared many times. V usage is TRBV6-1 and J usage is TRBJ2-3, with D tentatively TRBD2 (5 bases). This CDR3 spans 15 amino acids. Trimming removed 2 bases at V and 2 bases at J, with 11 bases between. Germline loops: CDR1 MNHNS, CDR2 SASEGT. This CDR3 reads CASSELGVLTDTQYF. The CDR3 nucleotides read TGTGCCAGCAGTGAACTCGGGGTCCTCACAGATACGCAGTATTTT.

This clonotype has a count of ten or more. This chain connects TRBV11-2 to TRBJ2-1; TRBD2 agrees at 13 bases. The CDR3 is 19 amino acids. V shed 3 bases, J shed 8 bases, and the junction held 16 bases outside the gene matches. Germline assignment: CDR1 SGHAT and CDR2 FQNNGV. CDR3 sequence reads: CASSFDGTSGTLVLDEQFF. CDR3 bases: TGTGCCAGCAGCTTTGACGGGACTAGCGGGACCCTGGTGTTGGATGAGCAGTTCTTC.

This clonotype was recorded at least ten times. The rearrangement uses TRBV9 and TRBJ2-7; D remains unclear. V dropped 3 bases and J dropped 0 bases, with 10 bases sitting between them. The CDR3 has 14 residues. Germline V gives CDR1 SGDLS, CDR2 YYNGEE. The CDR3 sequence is CASSEAGSSYEQYF. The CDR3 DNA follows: TGTGCCAGCAGCGAGGCAGGTAGCTCCTACGAGCAGTACTTC.

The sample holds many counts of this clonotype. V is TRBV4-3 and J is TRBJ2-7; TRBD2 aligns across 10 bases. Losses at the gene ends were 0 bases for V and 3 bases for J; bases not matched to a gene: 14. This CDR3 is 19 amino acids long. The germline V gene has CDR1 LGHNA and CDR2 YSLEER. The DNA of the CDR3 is TGCGCCAGCAGCCAAGACCGAGGATTTTTAGCGGGAGGTAACTACGAGCAGTACTTC. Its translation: CASSQDRGFLAGGNYEQYF.

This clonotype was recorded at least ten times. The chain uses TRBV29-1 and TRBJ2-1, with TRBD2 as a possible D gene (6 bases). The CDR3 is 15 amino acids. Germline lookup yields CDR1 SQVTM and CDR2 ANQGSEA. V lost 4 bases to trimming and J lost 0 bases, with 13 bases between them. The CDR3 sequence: CSVVLATSSYNEQFF. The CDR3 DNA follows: TGCAGCGTTGTTCTAGCGACTAGCTCCTACAATGAGCAGTTCTTC.

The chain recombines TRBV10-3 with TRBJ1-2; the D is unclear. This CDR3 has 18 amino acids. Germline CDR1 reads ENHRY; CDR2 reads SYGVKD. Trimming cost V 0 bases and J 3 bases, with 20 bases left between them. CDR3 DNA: TGTGCCATCAGTGAGTCATCGGGGTCGCGGGAACTGGACTATGGCTACACCTTC. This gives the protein CAISESSGSRELDYGYTF.

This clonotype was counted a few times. As DNA, the CDR3 is TGCAGCGGCCTCAGGGGCGTAGGGTCACCCCTCCACTTT. Amino acids: CSGLRGVGSPLHF. V gene TRBV29-1 combines with J gene TRBJ1-6, with D possibly matching TRBD1 (6 bases). The CDR3 covers 13 residues. From germline, CDR1 is SQVTM and CDR2 ANQGSEA. Trimming left V 7 bases short and J 10 bases short, with 17 bases between. The complete variable domain, with remaining parts taken from reference TRBV29-1 and TRBJ1-6, reads SAVISQKPSRDICQRGTSLTIQCQVDSQVTMMFWYRQQPGQSLTLIATANQGSEATYESGFVIDKFPISRPNLTFSTLTVSNMSPEDSSIYLCSGLRGVGSPLHFGNGTRLTVT.

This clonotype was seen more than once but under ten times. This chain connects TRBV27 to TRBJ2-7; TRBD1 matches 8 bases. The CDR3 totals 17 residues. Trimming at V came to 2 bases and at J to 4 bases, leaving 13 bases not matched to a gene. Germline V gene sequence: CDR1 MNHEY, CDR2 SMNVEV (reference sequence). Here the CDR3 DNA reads TGTGCCAGCAGTTTAAGGGGCCCCACAGGGGGTAGGTACGAGCAGTACTTC. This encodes CASSLRGPTGGRYEQYF.

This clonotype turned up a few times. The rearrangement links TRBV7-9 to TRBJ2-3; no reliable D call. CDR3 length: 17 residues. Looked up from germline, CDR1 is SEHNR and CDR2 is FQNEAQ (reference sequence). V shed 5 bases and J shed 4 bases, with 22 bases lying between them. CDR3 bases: TGTGCCAGCAGCGCCGTTTTGAGAAGCGAAGGCGCAGATACGCAGTATTTT. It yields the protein CASSAVLRSEGADTQYF.

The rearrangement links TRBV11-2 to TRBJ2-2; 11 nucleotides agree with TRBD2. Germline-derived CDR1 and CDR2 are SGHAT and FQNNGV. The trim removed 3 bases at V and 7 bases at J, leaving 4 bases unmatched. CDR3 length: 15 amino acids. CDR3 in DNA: TGTGCCAGCAGCTTTAGCGGGGGGGCCGTCGGGGAGCTGTTTTTT. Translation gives CASSFSGGAVGELFF.

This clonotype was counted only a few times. Here the CDR3 reads CASSLAGSDTEAFF. CDR3 coding DNA: TGTGCCAGCAGCTTAGCAGGGTCGGACACTGAAGCTTTCTTT. The chain links TRBV7-9 to TRBJ1-1; unclear D gene. Germline-derived CDR1 and CDR2 are SEHNR and FQNEAQ (reference sequence). The CDR3 loop spans 14 amino acids. V dropped 0 bases and J dropped 3 bases, with 8 bases sitting between them.

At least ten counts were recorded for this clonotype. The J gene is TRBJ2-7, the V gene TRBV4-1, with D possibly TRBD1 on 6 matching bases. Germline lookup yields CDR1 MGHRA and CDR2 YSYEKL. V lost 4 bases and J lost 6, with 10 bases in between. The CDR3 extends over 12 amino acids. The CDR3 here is CASSPTGREQYF. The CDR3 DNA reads TGCGCCAGCAGCCCGACAGGACGCGAGCAGTACTTC.

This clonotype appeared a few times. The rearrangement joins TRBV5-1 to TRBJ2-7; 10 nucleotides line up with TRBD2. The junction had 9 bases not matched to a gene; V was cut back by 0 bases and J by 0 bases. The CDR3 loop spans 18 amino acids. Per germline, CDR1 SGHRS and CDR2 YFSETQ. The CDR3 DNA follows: TGCGCCAGCAGCTTGGAGGGACTAGCGCGAGTCGGCTCCTACGAGCAGTACTTC. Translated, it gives CASSLEGLARVGSYEQYF.

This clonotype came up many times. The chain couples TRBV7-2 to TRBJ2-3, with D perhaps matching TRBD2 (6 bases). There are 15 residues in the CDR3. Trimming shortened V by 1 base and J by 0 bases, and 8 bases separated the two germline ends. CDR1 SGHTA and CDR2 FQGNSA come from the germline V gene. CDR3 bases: TGTGCCAGCAGCTTAGGGGGGACTAGCACAGATACGCAGTATTTT. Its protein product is CASSLGGTSTDTQYF.

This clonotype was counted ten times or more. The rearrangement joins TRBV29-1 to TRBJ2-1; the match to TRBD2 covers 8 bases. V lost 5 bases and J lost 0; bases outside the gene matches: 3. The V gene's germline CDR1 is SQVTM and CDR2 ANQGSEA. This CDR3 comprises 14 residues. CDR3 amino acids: CSVQSGSSYNEQFF. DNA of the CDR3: TGCAGCGTTCAAAGCGGGAGCTCCTACAATGAGCAGTTCTTC.

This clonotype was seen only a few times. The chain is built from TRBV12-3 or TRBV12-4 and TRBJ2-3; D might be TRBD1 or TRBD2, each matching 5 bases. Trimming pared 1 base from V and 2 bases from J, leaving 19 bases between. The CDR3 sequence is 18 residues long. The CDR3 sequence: CASSLGTGREWYTDTQYF. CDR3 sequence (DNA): TGTGCCAGCAGTTTAGGCACGGGCAGGGAGTGGTACACAGATACGCAGTATTTT.

The CDR3 protein is CASSPTATGPYEQYF. The CDR3 coding sequence is TGCGCCAGCAGCCCGACCGCCACGGGCCCCTACGAGCAGTACTTC. The chain combines TRBV4-3 with TRBJ2-7; D unclear. Trimming shortened V by 4 bases and J by 2 bases, and 15 bases separated the two germline ends. There are 15 residues in the CDR3. The V gene's germline CDR1 is LGHNA and CDR2 YSLEER.

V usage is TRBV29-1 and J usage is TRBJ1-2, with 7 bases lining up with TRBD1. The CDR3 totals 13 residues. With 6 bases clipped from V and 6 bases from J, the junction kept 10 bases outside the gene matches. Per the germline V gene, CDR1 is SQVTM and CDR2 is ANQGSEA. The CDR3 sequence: CSVLEQGSDGYTF. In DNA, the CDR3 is TGCAGCGTCCTTGAACAGGGGAGCGATGGCTACACCTTC. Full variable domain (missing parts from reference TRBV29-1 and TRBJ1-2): SAVISQKPSRDICQRGTSLTIQCQVDSQVTMMFWYRQQPGQSLTLIATANQGSEATYESGFVIDKFPISRPNLTFSTLTVSNMSPEDSSIYLCSVLEQGSDGYTFGSGTRLTVV.

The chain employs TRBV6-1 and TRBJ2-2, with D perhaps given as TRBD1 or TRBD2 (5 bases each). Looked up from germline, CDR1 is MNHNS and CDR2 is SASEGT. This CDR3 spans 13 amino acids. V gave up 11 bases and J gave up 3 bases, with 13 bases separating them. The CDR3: CARRDHYTGELFF. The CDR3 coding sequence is TGTGCCCGACGGGACCACTACACCGGGGAGCTGTTTTTT.

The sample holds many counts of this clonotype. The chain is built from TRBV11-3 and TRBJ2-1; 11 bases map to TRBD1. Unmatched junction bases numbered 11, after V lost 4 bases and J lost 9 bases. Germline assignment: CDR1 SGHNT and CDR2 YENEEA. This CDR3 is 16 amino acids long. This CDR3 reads CASSSQPGQGVGEQFF. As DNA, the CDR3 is TGTGCCAGCAGCTCCCAACCGGGACAGGGGGTGGGTGAGCAGTTCTTC.

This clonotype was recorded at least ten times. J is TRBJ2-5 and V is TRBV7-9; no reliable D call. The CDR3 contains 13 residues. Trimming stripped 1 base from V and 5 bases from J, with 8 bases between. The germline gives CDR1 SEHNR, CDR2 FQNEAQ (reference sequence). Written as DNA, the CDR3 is TGTGCCAGCAGCTTAGACCCTTTTGAGACCCAGTACTTC. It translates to CASSLDPFETQYF.

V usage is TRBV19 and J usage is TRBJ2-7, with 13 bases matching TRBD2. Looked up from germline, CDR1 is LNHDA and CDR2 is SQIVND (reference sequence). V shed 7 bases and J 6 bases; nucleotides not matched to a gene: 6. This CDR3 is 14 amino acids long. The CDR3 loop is CASKTGLAGFEQYF. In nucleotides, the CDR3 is TGTGCCAGTAAGACGGGACTAGCGGGATTCGAGCAGTACTTC.